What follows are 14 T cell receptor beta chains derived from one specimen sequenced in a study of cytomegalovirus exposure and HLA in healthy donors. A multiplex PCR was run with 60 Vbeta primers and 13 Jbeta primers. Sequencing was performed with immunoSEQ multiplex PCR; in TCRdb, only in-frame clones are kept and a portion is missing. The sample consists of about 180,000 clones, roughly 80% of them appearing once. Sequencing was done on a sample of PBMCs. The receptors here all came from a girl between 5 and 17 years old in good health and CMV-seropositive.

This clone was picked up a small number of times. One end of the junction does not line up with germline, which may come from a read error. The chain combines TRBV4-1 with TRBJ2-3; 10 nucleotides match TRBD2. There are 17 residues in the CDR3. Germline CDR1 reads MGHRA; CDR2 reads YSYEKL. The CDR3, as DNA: TGCGCCAGCAGCCAACCCTGGGCTAGCGGGAGCAGAGATACGCAGTATTTT. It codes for CASSQPWASGSRDTQYF.

The CDR3 nucleotides are TGTGCCAGCAGCTTAGCGACCAGCGGGACCTCCTACAATGAGCAGTTCTTC. Amino acids: CASSLATSGTSYNEQFF. J is TRBJ2-1 and V is TRBV7-9, with 7 bases matching TRBD2. Germline loops: CDR1 SEHNR, CDR2 FQNEAQ (reference sequence). Trimming cost V 0 bases and J 0 bases; bases outside gene matches: 5. The CDR3 sequence is 17 residues long. Supplemented by reference TRBV7-9 and TRBJ2-1, the full variable domain reads DTGVSQNPRHKITKRGQNVTFRCDPISEHNRLYWYRQTLGQGPEFLTYFQNEAQLEKSRLLSDRFSAERPKGSFSTLEIQRTEQGDSAMYLCASSLATSGTSYNEQFFGPGTRLTVL.

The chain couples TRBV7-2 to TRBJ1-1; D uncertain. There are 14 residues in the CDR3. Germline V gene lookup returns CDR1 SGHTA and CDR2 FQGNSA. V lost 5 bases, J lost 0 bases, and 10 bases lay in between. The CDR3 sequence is CASSPQFMNTEAFF. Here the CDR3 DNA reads TGTGCCAGCAGCCCCCAGTTCATGAACACTGAAGCTTTCTTT.

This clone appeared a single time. The CDR3 nucleotides are TGTGCCAGCAGTCCACCGAGGTTCCTAGCGGGAGGCCCCTACGAGCAGTACTTC. Encoded protein: CASSPPRFLAGGPYEQYF. The V gene is TRBV27, the J gene TRBJ2-7; 11 bases align to TRBD2. The germline CDR1 and CDR2 sequences are MNHEY and SMNVEV (reference sequence). V lost 5 bases to trimming and J lost 2 bases; unmatched junction nucleotides: 14. The length of the CDR3 is 18 residues.

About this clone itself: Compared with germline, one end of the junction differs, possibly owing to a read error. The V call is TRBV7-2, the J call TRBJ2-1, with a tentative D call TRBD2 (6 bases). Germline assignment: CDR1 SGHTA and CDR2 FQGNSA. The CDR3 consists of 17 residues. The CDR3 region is CASTLGSGGIPPREQFF. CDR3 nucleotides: TGTGCCAGCACCTTAGGGTCCGGCGGGATTCCTCCCAGGGAGCAGTTCTTC. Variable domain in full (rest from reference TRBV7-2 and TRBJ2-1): GAGVSQSPSNKVTEKGKDVELRCDPISGHTALYWYRQSLGQGLEFLIYFQGNSAPDKSGLPSDRFSAERTGGSVSTLTIQRTQQEDSAVYLCASTLGSGGIPPREQFFGPGTRLTVL.

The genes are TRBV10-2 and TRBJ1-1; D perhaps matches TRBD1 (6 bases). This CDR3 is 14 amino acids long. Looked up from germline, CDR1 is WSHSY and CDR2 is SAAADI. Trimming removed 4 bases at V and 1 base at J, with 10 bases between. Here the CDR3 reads CASSGQQGNTEAFF. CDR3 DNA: TGCGCCAGCAGTGGACAACAGGGGAACACTGAAGCTTTCTTT.

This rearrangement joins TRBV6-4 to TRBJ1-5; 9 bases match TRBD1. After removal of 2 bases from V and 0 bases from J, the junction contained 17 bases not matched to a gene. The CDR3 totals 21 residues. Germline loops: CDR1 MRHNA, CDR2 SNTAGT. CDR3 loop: CASSDARSRDRDLDSNQPQHF. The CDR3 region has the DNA TGTGCCAGCAGTGACGCTCGAAGTCGGGACAGGGACCTGGATAGCAATCAGCCCCAGCATTTT.

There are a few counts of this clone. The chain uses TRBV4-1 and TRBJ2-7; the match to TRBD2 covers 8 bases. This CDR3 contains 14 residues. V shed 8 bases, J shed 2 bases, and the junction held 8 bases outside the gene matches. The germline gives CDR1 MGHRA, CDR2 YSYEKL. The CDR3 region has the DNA TGCGCCAGCGGGGAGCGGGAGAACGCCTACGAGCAGTACTTC. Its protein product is CASGERENAYEQYF.

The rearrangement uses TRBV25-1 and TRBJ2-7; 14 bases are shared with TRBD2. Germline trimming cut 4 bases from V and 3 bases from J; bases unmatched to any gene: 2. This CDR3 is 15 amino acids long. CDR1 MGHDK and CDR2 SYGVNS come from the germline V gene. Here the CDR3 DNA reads TGTGCCAGCAGTGTTGGACTAGCGGGGGGCTACGAGCAGTACTTC. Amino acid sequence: CASSVGLAGGYEQYF.

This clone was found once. CDR3 in amino acids: CASSLGGYNQPQHF. The CDR3 DNA follows: TGCGCCAGCAGCTTAGGGGGCTACAATCAGCCCCAGCATTTT. The chain has TRBV5-1 and TRBJ1-5; 7 bases fit TRBD1. Germline V gene data show CDR1 as SGHRS and CDR2 as YFSETQ. The V gene end was trimmed by 2 bases and the J gene end by 3 bases; junction bases not matched to a gene: 2. The CDR3 totals 14 residues.

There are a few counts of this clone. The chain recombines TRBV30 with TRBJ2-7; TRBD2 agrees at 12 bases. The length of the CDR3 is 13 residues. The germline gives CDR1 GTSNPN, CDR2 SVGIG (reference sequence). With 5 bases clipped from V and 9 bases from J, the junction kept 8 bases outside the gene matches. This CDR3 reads CAWVTSGGFWQYF. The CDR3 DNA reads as TGTGCCTGGGTGACTAGCGGGGGCTTTTGGCAGTACTTC.

CDR3 sequence reads: CAWREGYRNTEAFF. The CDR3 DNA reads as TGTGCCTGGAGAGAGGGCTACAGGAACACTGAAGCTTTCTTT. The chain couples TRBV30 to TRBJ1-1; D gene uncertain. Germline CDR1 is GTSNPN and CDR2 is SVGIG (reference sequence). There are 14 residues in the CDR3. Trimming stripped 3 bases from V and 1 base from J, with 12 bases between.

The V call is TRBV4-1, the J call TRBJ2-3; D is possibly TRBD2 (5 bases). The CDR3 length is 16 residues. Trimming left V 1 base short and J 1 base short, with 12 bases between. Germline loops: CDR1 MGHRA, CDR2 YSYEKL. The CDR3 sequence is CASSQVGLAGTDTQYF. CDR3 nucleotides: TGCGCCAGCAGCCAAGTCGGGCTAGCCGGCACAGATACGCAGTATTTT.

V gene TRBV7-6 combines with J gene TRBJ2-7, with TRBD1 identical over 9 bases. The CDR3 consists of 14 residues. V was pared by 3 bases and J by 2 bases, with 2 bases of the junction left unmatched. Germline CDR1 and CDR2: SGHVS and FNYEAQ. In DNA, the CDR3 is TGTGCCAGCAGCTTCGGGACAGGGCCCTACGAGCAGTACTTC. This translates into CASSFGTGPYEQYF.